The present TCR beta chain was sequenced within a study of blood T cells in healthy people across ages. Study observations and caveats: Unknown CMV status may confound age-related changes in expanded clones.

This CDR3 comprises 19 residues. The germline gives CDR1 SGHTA, CDR2 FQGNSA. Primed by a sample-barcoded 5' primer and a J-beta primer mix, a second PCR proceeded for roughly 6 to 12 cycles. MiXCR was run by TCRdb on the 5' RACE reads, yielding one entry per CDR3 protein. The data show hundreds of thousands of distinct CDR3 sequences, around 50% seen once. Comments on this clonotype: Its target is not known.

The sample was blood. The clonotype originates from a man aged 35-49 years in good health. The chain combines TRBV7-2 with TRBJ2-4; TRBD2 matches at 16 bases. The J call is in doubt because the DNA end fits TRBJ2-7 better. CDR3 nucleotides: TGTGCCAGCAGCACCCCCGGGACTAGCGGGAGGGCCGTGGTTCGCGAGCAGTACTTC. Protein product: CASSTPGTSGRAVVREQYF.